This TCR beta chain came from a study of graft-versus-host responses after intestinal transplantation. Overall study: Every transplant recipient was induced with anti-thymocyte globulin, then maintained on tacrolimus and steroids for about 3 years.

Germline V gives CDR1 MNHNS, CDR2 SASEGT. V shed 7 bases and J shed 8 bases, with 14 bases lying between them. The CDR3 is 13 residues long. On this clone: Its antigen remains unknown.

TCRdb keeps only in-frame clones here, not all; method: immunoSEQ multiplex PCR. The sample contains under 100,000 clones, approximately 92% of which appear only once. Findings of the study overall: The study found high graft-versus-host to host-versus-graft clonal ratios in allografts of patients with graft-donor T cell macrochimerism. The study associated peak circulating GvH clone levels with early post-transplant HvG declines. Ileal or blood samples showed some GvH clones first, and such clones were also found in recipient marrow.

The sequence was obtained from a human patient who received an intestinal transplant, so some T cells may come from the graft donor. The chain uses TRBV6-1 and TRBJ1-4; D is perhaps TRBD1 (5 bases). The sequenced sample was PBMCs, obtained roughly 450 days after intestinal transplant. The CDR3 spells CASIYQGREKLFF. Written as DNA, the CDR3 is TGTGCCAGCATATATCAGGGAAGAGAAAAACTGTTTTTT.